The clone carrying this T cell receptor beta chain was counted a single time. The sample belongs to a study of blood T cell repertoires in COVID-19. For the study at large: Whether acute or convalescent, the COVID-19 samples came from the United States, Italy and Spain. Nucleic acid was either cDNA or gDNA, and it came from T cells, B-cell-depleted T cells, or PBMCs.

Study processing details: Estimation of nucleated cell counts was performed using reference gene primer amplification. Measured with immunoSEQ multiplex PCR; TCRdb has only the in-frame clones, and not every one. Clonal size and the V and J genes are those of that table, whereas D and trimming came from the DNA. The sample shows about 120,000 clones, under 85% of them seen only once. Looked up from germline, CDR1 is LGHDT and CDR2 is YNNKEL (reference sequence). The CDR3 sequence is 13 residues long. Losses at the gene ends were 8 bases for V and 4 bases for J; bases not matched to a gene: 5. This sequence joins TRBV3-1 (or the pseudogene TRBV3-2) and TRBJ2-7, with 10 bases fitting TRBD2. The clonotype originates from a man aged 55 to 70 with acute or convalescent COVID-19. Sequencing used peripheral blood. CDR3 in DNA: TGTGCCAGCGTCCCTAGCGGGAGTTACGAGCAGTACTTC. It yields the protein CASVPSGSYEQYF.